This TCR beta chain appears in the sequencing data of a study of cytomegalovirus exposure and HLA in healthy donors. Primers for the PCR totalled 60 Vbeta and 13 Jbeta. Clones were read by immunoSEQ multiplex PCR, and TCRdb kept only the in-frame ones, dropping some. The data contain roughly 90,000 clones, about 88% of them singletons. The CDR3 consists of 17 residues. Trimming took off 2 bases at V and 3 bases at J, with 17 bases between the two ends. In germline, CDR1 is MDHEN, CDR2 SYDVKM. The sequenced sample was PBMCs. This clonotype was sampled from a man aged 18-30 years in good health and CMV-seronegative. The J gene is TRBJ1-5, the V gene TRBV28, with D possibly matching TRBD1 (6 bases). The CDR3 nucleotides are TGTGCCAGCAGTTTAATACAGGGTATGGGCAACAATCAGCCCCAGCATTTT. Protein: CASSLIQGMGNNQPQHF.